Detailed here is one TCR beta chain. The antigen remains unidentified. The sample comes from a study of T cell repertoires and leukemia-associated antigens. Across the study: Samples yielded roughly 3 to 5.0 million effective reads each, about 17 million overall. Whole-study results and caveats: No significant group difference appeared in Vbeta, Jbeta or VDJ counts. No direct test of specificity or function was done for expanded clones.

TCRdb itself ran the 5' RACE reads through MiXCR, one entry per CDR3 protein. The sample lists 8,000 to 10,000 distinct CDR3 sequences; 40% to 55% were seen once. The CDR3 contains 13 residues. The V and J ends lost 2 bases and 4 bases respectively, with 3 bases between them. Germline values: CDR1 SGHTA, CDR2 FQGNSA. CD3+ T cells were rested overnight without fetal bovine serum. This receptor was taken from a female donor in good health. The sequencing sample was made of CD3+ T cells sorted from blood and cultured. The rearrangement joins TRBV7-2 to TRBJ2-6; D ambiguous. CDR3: CASSLKGANVLTF. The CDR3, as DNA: TGTGCCAGCAGCTTAAAAGGGGCCAACGTCCTGACTTTC.